Below, 27 T cell receptor beta chains from the same sample are listed, as sequenced in a study of blood T cell repertoires in COVID-19. Libraries were prepared by immunoSEQ multiplex PCR; TCRdb keeps only in-frame clonotypes and omits some of them. The sample records 200,000 or so clones, about 82% being singletons. Specimen: peripheral blood. The receptors were sampled from a man aged 55 to 70 with COVID-19, enrolled during active disease.

The rearrangement links TRBV27 to TRBJ2-7, with 10 positions matching TRBD1. The CDR3 is 14 residues long. The V and J ends lost 3 bases and 6 bases, in that order; junction bases with no gene match: 5. From germline, CDR1 is MNHEY and CDR2 SMNVEV (reference sequence). In nucleotides, the CDR3 is TGTGCCAGCAGTTTCCCAGGACAGGGGGGCGAGCAGTACTTC. It is translated as CASSFPGQGGEQYF.

This chain uses TRBV19 with TRBJ1-5, with D hard to call. V lost 3 bases and J 1 base, leaving 13 bases between the germline ends. Germline lookup yields CDR1 LNHDA and CDR2 SQIVND (reference sequence). CDR3 length: 16 amino acids. CDR3 residues: CASSIQTWVSNQPQHF. DNA of the CDR3: TGTGCCAGTAGTATCCAGACATGGGTAAGCAATCAGCCCCAGCATTTT.

The chain carries TRBV9 and TRBJ1-1; D uncertain. CDR3 size: 15 residues. CDR1 is SGDLS and CDR2 is YYNGEE in the germline V gene. V was trimmed by 6 bases and J by 4 bases, leaving 19 bases between them. In DNA, the CDR3 is TGTGCCAGCAACTCCCTCCAAGGGAGCGGCACTGAAGCTTTCTTT. Amino acids: CASNSLQGSGTEAFF.

V and J are TRBV24-1 and TRBJ2-5; D possibly corresponds to TRBD2 (5 bases). Trimming took 1 base from V and 1 from J, leaving 9 bases between them. Germline assignment: CDR1 KGHDR and CDR2 SFDVKD. The CDR3 has 15 residues. Here the CDR3 DNA reads TGTGCCACCAGTGATTTTCGGGAAAGCCAAGAGACCCAGTACTTC. Protein: CATSDFRESQETQYF.

The V gene is TRBV30, the J gene TRBJ1-1, with D uncertain. The germline V gene has CDR1 GTSNPN and CDR2 SVGIG (reference sequence). Trimming stripped 4 bases from V and 4 bases from J, with 16 bases between. This CDR3 spans 14 amino acids. This CDR3 is CAWTGSPAGTEAFF. The CDR3 DNA sequence: TGTGCCTGGACCGGGTCTCCGGCGGGCACTGAAGCTTTCTTT.

This chain joins TRBV5-6 and TRBJ1-1; D remains ambiguous. CDR3 length: 14 amino acids. Trimming took off 0 bases at V and 0 bases at J, with 6 bases between the two ends. Germline V gene lookup returns CDR1 SGHDT and CDR2 YYEEEE. The DNA for the CDR3 is TGTGCCAGCAGCTTGGAATCTATGAACACTGAAGCTTTCTTT. It encodes CASSLESMNTEAFF.

The chain employs TRBV27 and TRBJ1-1; D remains ambiguous. The CDR3 loop spans 13 amino acids. V was shortened by 6 bases and J by 4 bases, with 12 bases between the two germline ends. Germline loops: CDR1 MNHEY, CDR2 SMNVEV (reference sequence). CDR3 residues: CASRAMEVTEAFF. For the CDR3, the DNA is TGTGCCAGCAGGGCCATGGAGGTCACTGAAGCTTTCTTT.

The chain combines TRBV12-5 with TRBJ2-3, with D possibly TRBD2 on 5 matching bases. Germline CDR1 reads LGHNT; CDR2 reads FRNRAP. The length of the CDR3 is 15 residues. The V end was cut by 5 bases, the J end by 0 bases, with 12 bases between. This CDR3 is CASGRGGKSTDTQYF. The CDR3, as DNA: TGTGCTAGTGGTCGAGGAGGAAAAAGCACAGATACGCAGTATTTT.

The chain is built from TRBV19 and TRBJ1-5; 9 bases fit TRBD1. This CDR3 has 14 residues. The V gene end was trimmed by 10 bases and the J gene end by 6 bases; junction bases not matched to a gene: 10. CDR1 is LNHDA, CDR2 SQIVND, per germline (reference sequence). CDR3 bases: TGTGCCACCGCACAGGGGGCGTTTGGTCAGCCCCAGCATTTT. It encodes CATAQGAFGQPQHF.

The rearrangement joins TRBV28 to TRBJ1-5; TRBD1 matches 7 bases. This CDR3 has 17 residues. V gave up 5 bases and J gave up 1 base; unmatched junction bases: 11. Germline CDR1 MDHEN, CDR2 SYDVKM. The CDR3: CASSPIRTGRSNQPQHF. As DNA, the CDR3 is TGTGCCAGCAGTCCCATCAGGACAGGTCGGAGCAATCAGCCCCAGCATTTT.

The chain links TRBV7-2 to TRBJ1-1; D is uncertain. The CDR3 extends over 14 amino acids. In germline, CDR1 is SGHTA, CDR2 FQGNSA. Trimming took 0 bases from V and 7 from J, leaving 12 bases between them. The CDR3 DNA reads as TGTGCCAGCAGCTTAGCAGGGAGGACCGTTGAAGCTTTCTTT. Translating gives CASSLAGRTVEAFF. Combining the CDR3 with reference TRBV7-2 and TRBJ1-1 gives the whole variable domain GAGVSQSPSNKVTEKGKDVELRCDPISGHTALYWYRQSLGQGLEFLIYFQGNSAPDKSGLPSDRFSAERTGGSVSTLTIQRTQQEDSAVYLCASSLAGRTVEAFFGQGTRLTVV.

Here the CDR3 DNA reads TGTGCCAGCAGCTCCAAAGGGAGAGCGGGCTACGAGCAGTACTTC. Protein sequence: CASSSKGRAGYEQYF. This chain connects TRBV21-1 to TRBJ2-7; whether TRBD2, the table's D call, matches the DNA was not checked. TRBV21-1 is a pseudogene locus. The CDR3 is 15 residues long.

Comment on this clone: This CDR3 is also generated by other DNA sequences in the sample. The chain employs TRBV7-2 and TRBJ1-1; TRBD1 might be the D (6 bases). This CDR3 has 14 amino acids. Germline V lookup: CDR1 SGHTA, CDR2 FQGNSA. The V end lost 4 bases, the J end lost 4 bases, and 13 bases lay between the germline ends. The CDR3 bases are TGTGCCAGCAGCTCGCTACAGGGTGGCACTGAAGCTTTCTTT. It codes for CASSSLQGGTEAFF.

J is TRBJ2-1 and V is TRBV28, with a tentative D call TRBD2 (6 bases). Trimming took 3 bases from V and 8 from J, leaving 20 bases between them. The CDR3 loop spans 16 amino acids. Germline V CDR1 and CDR2: MDHEN, SYDVKM. In DNA form, the CDR3 reads TGTGCCAGCAGTTTGCTACGACTAGGGCCGGGGGATGAGCAGTTCTTC. Residues: CASSLLRLGPGDEQFF.

The table lists this clone with a count of one. The chain recombines TRBV15 with TRBJ1-2, with a possible D match to TRBD1 (5 bases). CDR1 LNHNV and CDR2 YYDKDF come from the germline V gene (reference sequence). Trimming pared 4 bases from V and 2 bases from J, leaving 8 bases between. The length of the CDR3 is 13 residues. CDR3 region: CATSNDRNYGYTF. The CDR3 DNA is TGTGCCACCAGCAACGACAGAAACTATGGCTACACCTTC.

CDR3 loop: CASSSGQGTYGYTF. The CDR3 DNA reads TGTGCCAGCAGTTCGGGACAGGGGACCTATGGCTACACCTTC. The chain uses TRBV28 and TRBJ1-2; 10 nucleotides line up with TRBD1. Germline V lookup: CDR1 MDHEN, CDR2 SYDVKM. Trimming at V came to 4 bases and at J to 4 bases, leaving 3 bases not matched to a gene. There are 14 residues in the CDR3.

This sequence joins TRBV3-1 (or the pseudogene TRBV3-2) and TRBJ2-7; tentative D call: TRBD2 (8 bases). CDR1 is LGHDT and CDR2 is YNNKEL in the germline V gene (reference sequence). The CDR3 totals 16 residues. The germline V and J ends were trimmed by 0 bases and 1 base, with 13 bases remaining between them. CDR3 residues: CASSQDSGTASYEQYF. DNA for the CDR3: TGTGCCAGCAGCCAAGATAGCGGGACAGCTTCCTACGAGCAGTACTTC.

This chain links TRBV6-6 with TRBJ2-7; 7 nucleotides agree with TRBD1. The CDR3 is made up of 12 amino acids. Germline V lookup: CDR1 MNHNY, CDR2 SVGAGI (reference sequence). V lost 7 bases, J lost 5 bases, and 5 bases stayed unmatched. The CDR3 region has the DNA TGTGCCAGCACCCGACAGGGCCACGAGCAGTACTTC. Translation gives CASTRQGHEQYF.

The rearrangement links TRBV6-2 or TRBV6-3 to TRBJ1-5; D ambiguous. The germline gives CDR1 MNHEY, CDR2 SVGEGT. CDR3 length: 14 residues. The V end lost 5 bases, the J end lost 15 bases, and 23 bases lay between the germline ends. The CDR3 DNA sequence: TGTGCCAGCAGTCAACACCAGGCCGCTCCCCTATTGCATTTT. This sequence encodes CASSQHQAAPLLHF.

The rearrangement uses TRBV9 and TRBJ2-1; possibly TRBD2 for D (6 bases). This CDR3 comprises 17 residues. V was clipped by 3 bases and J by 0 bases, with 16 bases between them. In germline, CDR1 is SGDLS, CDR2 YYNGEE. CDR3 residues: CASSAWGDQSSYNEQFF. The CDR3 coding sequence is TGTGCCAGCAGCGCCTGGGGGGACCAGAGCTCCTACAATGAGCAGTTCTTC.

This chain joins TRBV12-3 or TRBV12-4 and TRBJ1-2; D may be TRBD1 (6 bases). The germline V and J ends were trimmed by 1 base and 8 bases, with 11 bases remaining between them. This CDR3 has 13 residues. CDR3 protein: CASSLDRAGGYTF. DNA for the CDR3: TGTGCCAGCAGTTTAGACAGGGCGGGCGGCTACACCTTC.

The chain links TRBV5-1 to TRBJ1-4; 8 nucleotides match TRBD1. Looked up from germline, CDR1 is SGHRS and CDR2 is YFSETQ. J lost 7 bases, V lost 2 bases, and 10 bases had no gene match. This CDR3 region has 16 residues. The CDR3 protein is CASSLVLRTGTEKLFF. CDR3 nucleotides: TGCGCCAGCAGCTTAGTCCTTAGGACAGGGACTGAAAAACTGTTTTTT.

As for this clone: Sequence at one end of the junction differs from germline and may be a read error. The V and J genes are TRBV28 and TRBJ2-7; TRBD2 might be the D (6 bases). Looked up from germline, CDR1 is MDHEN and CDR2 is SYDVKM. This CDR3 spans 14 amino acids. The CDR3, as DNA: TGTGCCAGCACTTTAGATCGGGGGAAATACGAGCAGTACTTC. Amino acids: CASTLDRGKYEQYF.

The V and J genes are TRBV18 and TRBJ1-1; tentative D call: TRBD1 (6 bases). The CDR3 has 15 amino acids. Germline-derived CDR1 and CDR2 are KGHSH and LQKENI. The ends were cut back, 4 bases at V and 1 base at J, with 13 bases in the middle. CDR3 sequence: CASSQTQGPNTEAFF. The CDR3 nucleotides read TGTGCCAGCTCACAGACACAGGGACCGAACACTGAAGCTTTCTTT.

The chain is built from TRBV7-6 and TRBJ1-3; no firm D call. Between the trimmed V and J ends, which lost 1 base and 4 bases, there was a span of 17 bases. The CDR3 covers 17 residues. From germline, CDR1 is SGHVS and CDR2 FNYEAQ. The chain's CDR3 is CASSLDGQAVFGNTIYF. The DNA of the CDR3 is TGTGCCAGCAGCTTAGATGGGCAGGCAGTATTCGGAAACACCATATATTTT.

This clone has only a few counts. The genes are TRBV6-5 and TRBJ2-1, with no clear D. Germline assignment: CDR1 MNHEY and CDR2 SVGAGI. V dropped 4 bases and J dropped 8 bases, with 9 bases sitting between them. CDR3 length: 12 residues. The CDR3 here is CASSSKLDEQFF. The CDR3 DNA sequence: TGTGCCAGCAGTTCGAAGCTTGATGAGCAGTTCTTC.

The chain joins TRBV10-2 to TRBJ1-5; D is possibly TRBD1 (6 bases). The CDR3 totals 14 residues. Germline V lookup: CDR1 WSHSY, CDR2 SAAADI. V lost 6 bases and J 1 base, leaving 10 bases between the germline ends. CDR3 loop: CASSTGQSNQPQHF. CDR3 nucleotide sequence: TGCGCCAGCAGCACCGGACAGAGCAATCAGCCCCAGCATTTT.